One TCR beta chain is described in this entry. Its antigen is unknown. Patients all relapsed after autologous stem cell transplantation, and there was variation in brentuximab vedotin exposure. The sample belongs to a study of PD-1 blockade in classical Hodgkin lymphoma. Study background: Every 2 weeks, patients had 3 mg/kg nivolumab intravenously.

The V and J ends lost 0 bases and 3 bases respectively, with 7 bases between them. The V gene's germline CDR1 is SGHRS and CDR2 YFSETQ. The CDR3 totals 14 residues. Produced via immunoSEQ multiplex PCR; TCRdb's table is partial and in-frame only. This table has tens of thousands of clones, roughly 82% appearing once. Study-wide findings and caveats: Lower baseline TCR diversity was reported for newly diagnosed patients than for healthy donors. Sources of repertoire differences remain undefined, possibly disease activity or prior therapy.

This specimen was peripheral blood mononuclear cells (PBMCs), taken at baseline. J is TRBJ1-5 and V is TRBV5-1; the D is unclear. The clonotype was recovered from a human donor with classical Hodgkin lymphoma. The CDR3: CASSLAGNNQPQHF. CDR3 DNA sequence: TGCGCCAGCAGCTTGGCCGGGAACAATCAGCCCCAGCATTTT.